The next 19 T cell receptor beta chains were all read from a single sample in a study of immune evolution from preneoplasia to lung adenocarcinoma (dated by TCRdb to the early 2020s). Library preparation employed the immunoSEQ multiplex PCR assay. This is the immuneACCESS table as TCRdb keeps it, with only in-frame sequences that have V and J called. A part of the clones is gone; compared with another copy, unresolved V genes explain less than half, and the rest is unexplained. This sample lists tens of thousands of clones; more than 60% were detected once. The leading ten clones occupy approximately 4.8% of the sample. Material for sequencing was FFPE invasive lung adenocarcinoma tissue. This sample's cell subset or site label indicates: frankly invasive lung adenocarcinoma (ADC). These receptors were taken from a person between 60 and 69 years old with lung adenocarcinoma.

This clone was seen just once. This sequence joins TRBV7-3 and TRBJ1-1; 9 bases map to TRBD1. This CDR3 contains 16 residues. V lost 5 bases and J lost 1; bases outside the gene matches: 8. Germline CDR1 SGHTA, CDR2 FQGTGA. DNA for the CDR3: TGTGCCAGCAGCCCCCCCGGGACAGGGACGAACACTGAAGCTTTCTTT. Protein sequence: CASSPPGTGTNTEAFF.

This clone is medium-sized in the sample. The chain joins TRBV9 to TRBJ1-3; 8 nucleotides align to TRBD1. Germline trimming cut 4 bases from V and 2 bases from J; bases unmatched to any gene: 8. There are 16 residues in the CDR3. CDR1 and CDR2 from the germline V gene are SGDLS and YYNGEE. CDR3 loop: CASSNNGQGAGNTIYF. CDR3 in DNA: TGTGCCAGCAGCAATAACGGACAGGGTGCTGGAAACACCATATATTTT. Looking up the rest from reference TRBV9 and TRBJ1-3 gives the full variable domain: DSGVTQTPKHLITATGQRVTLRCSPRSGDLSVYWYQQSLDQGLQFLIQYYNGEERAKGNILERFSAQQFPDLHSELNLSSLELGDSALYFCASSNNGQGAGNTIYFGEGSWLTVV.

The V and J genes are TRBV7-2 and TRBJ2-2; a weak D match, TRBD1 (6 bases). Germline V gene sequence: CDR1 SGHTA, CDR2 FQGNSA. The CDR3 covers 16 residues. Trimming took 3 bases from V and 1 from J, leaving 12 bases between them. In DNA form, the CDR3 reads TGTGCCAGCAGCTTTTATCGGACAGTGAACACCGGGGAGCTGTTTTTT. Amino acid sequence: CASSFYRTVNTGELFF. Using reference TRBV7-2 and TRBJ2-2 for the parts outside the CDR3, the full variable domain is GAGVSQSPSNKVTEKGKDVELRCDPISGHTALYWYRQSLGQGLEFLIYFQGNSAPDKSGLPSDRFSAERTGGSVSTLTIQRTQQEDSAVYLCASSFYRTVNTGELFFGEGSRLTVL.

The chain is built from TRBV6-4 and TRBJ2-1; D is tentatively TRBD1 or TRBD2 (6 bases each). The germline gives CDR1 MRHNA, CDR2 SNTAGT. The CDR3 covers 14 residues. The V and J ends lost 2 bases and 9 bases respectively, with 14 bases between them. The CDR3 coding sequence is TGTGCCAGCAGTGACGGGCGGGACATTGGTGAGCAGTTCTTC. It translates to CASSDGRDIGEQFF.

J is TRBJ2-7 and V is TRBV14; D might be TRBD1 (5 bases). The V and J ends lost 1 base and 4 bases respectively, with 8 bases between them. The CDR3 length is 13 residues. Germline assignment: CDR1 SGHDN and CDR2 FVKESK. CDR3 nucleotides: TGTGCCAGCAGCCAAGTCCAGGGATACGAGCAGTACTTC. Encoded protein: CASSQVQGYEQYF.

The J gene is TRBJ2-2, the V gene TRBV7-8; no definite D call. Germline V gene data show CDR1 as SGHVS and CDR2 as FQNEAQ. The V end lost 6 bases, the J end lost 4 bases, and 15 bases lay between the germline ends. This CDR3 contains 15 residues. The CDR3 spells CASRLDAPTTGELFF. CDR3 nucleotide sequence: TGTGCCAGCAGGCTGGACGCTCCAACCACCGGGGAGCTGTTTTTT.

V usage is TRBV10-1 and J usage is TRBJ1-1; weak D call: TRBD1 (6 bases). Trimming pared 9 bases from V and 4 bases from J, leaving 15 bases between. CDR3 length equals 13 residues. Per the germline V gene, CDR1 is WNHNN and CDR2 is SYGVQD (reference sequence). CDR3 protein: CASTSGGGTEAFF. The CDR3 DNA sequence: TGCGCCAGTACTAGTGGAGGGGGCACTGAAGCTTTCTTT.

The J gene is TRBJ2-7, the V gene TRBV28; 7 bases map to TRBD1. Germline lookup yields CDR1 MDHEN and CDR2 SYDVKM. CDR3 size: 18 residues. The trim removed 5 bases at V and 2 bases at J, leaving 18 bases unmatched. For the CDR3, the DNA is TGTGCCAGCAGTAGTCCCTTCTCCGGGACAGACTACACCTACGAGCAGTACTTC. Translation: CASSSPFSGTDYTYEQYF.

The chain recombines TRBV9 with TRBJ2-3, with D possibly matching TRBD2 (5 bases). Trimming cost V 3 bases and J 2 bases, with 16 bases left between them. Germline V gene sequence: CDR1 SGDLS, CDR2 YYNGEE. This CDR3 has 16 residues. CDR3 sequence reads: CASSGLVEGFTDTQYF. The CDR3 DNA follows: TGTGCCAGCAGCGGCCTTGTTGAGGGCTTCACAGATACGCAGTATTTT.

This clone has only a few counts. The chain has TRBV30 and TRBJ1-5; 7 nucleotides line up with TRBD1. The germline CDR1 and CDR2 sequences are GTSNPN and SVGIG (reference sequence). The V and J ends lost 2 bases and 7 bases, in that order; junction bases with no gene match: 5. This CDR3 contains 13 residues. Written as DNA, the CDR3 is TGTGCCTGGAGTCGACAGGGTTACCAGCCCCAGCATTTT. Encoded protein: CAWSRQGYQPQHF.

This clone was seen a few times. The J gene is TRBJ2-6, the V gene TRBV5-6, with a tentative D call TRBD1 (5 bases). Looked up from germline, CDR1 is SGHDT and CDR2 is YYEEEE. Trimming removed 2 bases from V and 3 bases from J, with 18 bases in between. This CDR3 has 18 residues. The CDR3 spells CASSFVRAGSSGANVLTF. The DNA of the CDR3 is TGTGCCAGCAGCTTCGTTCGGGCAGGGTCGAGTGGGGCCAACGTCCTGACTTTC.

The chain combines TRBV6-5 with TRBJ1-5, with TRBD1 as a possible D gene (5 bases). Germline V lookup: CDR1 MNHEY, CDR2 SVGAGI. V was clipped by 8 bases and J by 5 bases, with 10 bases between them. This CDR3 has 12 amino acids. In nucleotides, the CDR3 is TGTGCCAGCGGTAGGGGATATCAGCCCCAGCATTTT. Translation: CASGRGYQPQHF.

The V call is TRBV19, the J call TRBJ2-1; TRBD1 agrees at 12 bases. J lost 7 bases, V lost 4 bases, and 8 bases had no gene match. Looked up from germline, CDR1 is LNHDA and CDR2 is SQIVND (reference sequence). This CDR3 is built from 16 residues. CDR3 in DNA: TGTGCCAGTAGTAAACCGGGACAGGGGGCGAGGAATGAGCAGTTCTTC. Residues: CASSKPGQGARNEQFF.

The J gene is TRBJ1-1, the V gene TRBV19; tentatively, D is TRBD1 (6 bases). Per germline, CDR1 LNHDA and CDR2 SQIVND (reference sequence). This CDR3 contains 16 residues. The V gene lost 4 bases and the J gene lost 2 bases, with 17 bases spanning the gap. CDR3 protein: CASSNGNRAGNTEAFF. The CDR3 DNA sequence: TGTGCCAGTAGTAATGGGAACAGGGCTGGAAACACTGAAGCTTTCTTT. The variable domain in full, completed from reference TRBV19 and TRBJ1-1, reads DGGITQSPKYLFRKEGQNVTLSCEQNLNHDAMYWYRQDPGQGLRLIYYSQIVNDFQKGDIAEGYSVSREKKESFPLTVTSAQKNPTAFYLCASSNGNRAGNTEAFFGQGTRLTVV.

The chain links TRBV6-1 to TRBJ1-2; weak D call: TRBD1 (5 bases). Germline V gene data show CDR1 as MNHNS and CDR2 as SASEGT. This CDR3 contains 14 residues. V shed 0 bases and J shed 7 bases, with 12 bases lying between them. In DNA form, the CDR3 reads TGTGCCAGCAGTGAAGCGGTTAGGGGATCTGGCTACACCTTC. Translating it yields CASSEAVRGSGYTF.

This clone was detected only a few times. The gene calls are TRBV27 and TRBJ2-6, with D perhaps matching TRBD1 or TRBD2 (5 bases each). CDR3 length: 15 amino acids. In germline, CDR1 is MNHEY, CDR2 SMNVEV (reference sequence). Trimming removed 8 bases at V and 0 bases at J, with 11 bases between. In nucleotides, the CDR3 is TGTGCCAGCGGGGGTTTAGGCTCTGGGGCCAACGTCCTGACTTTC. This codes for CASGGLGSGANVLTF.

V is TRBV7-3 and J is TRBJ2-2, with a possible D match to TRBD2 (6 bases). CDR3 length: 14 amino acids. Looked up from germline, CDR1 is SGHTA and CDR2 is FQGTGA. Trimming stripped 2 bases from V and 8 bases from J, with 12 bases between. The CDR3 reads CASSLRGGTGELFF. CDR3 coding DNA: TGTGCCAGCAGCTTACGAGGCGGGACGGGGGAGCTGTTTTTT.

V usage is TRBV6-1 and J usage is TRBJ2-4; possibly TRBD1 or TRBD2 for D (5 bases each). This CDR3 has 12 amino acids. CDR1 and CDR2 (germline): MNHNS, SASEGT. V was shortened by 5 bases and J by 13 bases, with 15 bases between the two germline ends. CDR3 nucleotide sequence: TGTGCCAGCAGTCCTGCAACCGGGACGCAGTACTTC. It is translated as CASSPATGTQYF.

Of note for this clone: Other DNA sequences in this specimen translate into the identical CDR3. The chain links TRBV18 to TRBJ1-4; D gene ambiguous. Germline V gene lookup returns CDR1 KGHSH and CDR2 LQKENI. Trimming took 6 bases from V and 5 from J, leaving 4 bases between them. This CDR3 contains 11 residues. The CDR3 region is CASSPNEKLFF. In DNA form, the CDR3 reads TGTGCCAGCTCTCCAAATGAAAAACTGTTTTTT.